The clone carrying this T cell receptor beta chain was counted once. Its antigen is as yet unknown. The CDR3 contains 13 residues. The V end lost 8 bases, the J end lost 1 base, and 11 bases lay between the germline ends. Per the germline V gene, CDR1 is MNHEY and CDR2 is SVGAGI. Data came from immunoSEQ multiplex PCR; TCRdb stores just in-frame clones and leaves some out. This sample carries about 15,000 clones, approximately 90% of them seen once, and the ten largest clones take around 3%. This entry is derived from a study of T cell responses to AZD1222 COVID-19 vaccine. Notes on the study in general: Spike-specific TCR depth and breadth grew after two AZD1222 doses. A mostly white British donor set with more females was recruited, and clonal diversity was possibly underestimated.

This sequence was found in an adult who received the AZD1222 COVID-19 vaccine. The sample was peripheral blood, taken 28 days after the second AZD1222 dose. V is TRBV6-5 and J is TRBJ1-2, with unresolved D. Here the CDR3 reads CASHVGSNYGYTF. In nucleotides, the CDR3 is TGTGCCAGCCATGTGGGCAGTAACTATGGCTACACCTTC.